The sequence of this TCR beta chain was determined in a study of CD8 T cells in ankylosing spondylitis. Study-wide findings and caveats: In ankylosing spondylitis blood, a motif of roughly eight highly homologous TCR beta variants appeared characteristic. Enrichment of disease-linked clones was reportedly significant in matched ankylosing spondylitis synovial fluid.

On this clonotype itself: Its antigen is undetermined.

Quantitative 5'-RACE with molecular barcodes generated TCR beta libraries. MiXCR was run by TCRdb on the 5' RACE reads, yielding one entry per CDR3 protein. The data contain over 200,000 distinct CDR3 sequences, around 18% of them seen just once; the ten biggest clones take up about 42%. Trimming removed 5 bases at V and 0 bases at J, with 7 bases between. The CDR3 covers 12 residues. Germline loops: CDR1 GTSNPN, CDR2 SVGIG (reference sequence). The clonotype comes from a male donor with ankylosing spondylitis. Sequenced input: blood, either unsorted or a sorted T cell fraction (not recorded which). The chain combines TRBV30 with TRBJ2-5, with a tentative D call TRBD2 (5 bases). The CDR3 bases are TGTGCCTGGCTCGGGAACCAAGAGACCCAGTACTTC. Its protein is CAWLGNQETQYF.